A single sample gave rise to the 27 T cell receptor beta chains below, sequenced in a study of shared clonotypes between healthy human individuals. This table comes from immunoSEQ multiplex PCR, and its TCRdb copy is limited to in-frame clones, with some not included. The sample contains about 1,500,000 clones, approximately 97% of which appear only once. Sequencing used naive CD4+ T cells sorted from blood. The sample's subset: CD45RA+ positively selected. The receptor set was obtained from a young man in good health.

The chain joins TRBV7-3 to TRBJ2-3; 8 nucleotides align to TRBD2. V trimming: 5 bases; J trimming: 1 base; junction bases outside the gene matches: 8. The CDR3 sequence is 16 residues long. Germline loops: CDR1 SGHTA, CDR2 FQGTGA. CDR3 in amino acids: CASSPSSGLGTDTQYF. In nucleotides, the CDR3 is TGTGCCAGCAGCCCGAGCTCGGGACTAGGCACAGATACGCAGTATTTT.

This chain joins TRBV25-1 and TRBJ1-1; no clear D. The CDR3 contains 13 residues. Germline-derived CDR1 and CDR2 are MGHDK and SYGVNS. V dropped 8 bases and J dropped 1 base, with 11 bases sitting between them. The CDR3 here is CASGRGTNTEAFF. CDR3 coding DNA: TGTGCCAGCGGCCGGGGAACGAACACTGAAGCTTTCTTT. Together with reference TRBV25-1 and TRBJ1-1, the CDR3 gives the full variable domain: EADIYQTPRYLVIGTGKKITLECSQTMGHDKMYWYQQDPGMELHLIHYSYGVNSTEKGDLSSESTVSRIRTEHFPLTLESARPSHTSQYLCASGRGTNTEAFFGQGTRLTVV.

The V call is TRBV28, the J call TRBJ2-7, with TRBD2 matching over 10 bases. The CDR3 covers 16 residues. After removal of 5 bases from V and 1 base from J, the junction contained 8 bases not matched to a gene. Germline CDR1 reads MDHEN; CDR2 reads SYDVKM. The DNA of the CDR3 is TGTGCCAGCAGTACCCCAGCGGGAGGGCATTCCTACGAGCAGTACTTC. The encoded protein is CASSTPAGGHSYEQYF.

V is TRBV5-1 and J is TRBJ2-7; 9 bases match TRBD2. The V segment lost 5 bases and the J segment 7 bases; nucleotides outside the gene matches: 10. CDR3 length: 14 amino acids. Germline V CDR1 and CDR2: SGHRS, YFSETQ. The CDR3 here is CASRDSGRSTEQYF. The DNA for the CDR3 is TGCGCCAGCAGGGACAGCGGGAGGTCCACTGAGCAGTACTTC.

The gene calls are TRBV6-6 and TRBJ1-5; D perhaps matches TRBD1 (6 bases). CDR1 MNHNY and CDR2 SVGAGI come from the germline V gene (reference sequence). Trimming stripped 7 bases from V and 5 bases from J, with 15 bases between. This CDR3 comprises 14 residues. The CDR3 here is CASNHQGPDQPQHF. The CDR3 DNA reads as TGTGCCAGCAATCATCAGGGGCCGGATCAGCCCCAGCATTTT.

V usage is TRBV2 and J usage is TRBJ1-1; maybe TRBD1 (5 bases). The CDR3 is 13 residues long. Trimming removed 3 bases at V and 2 bases at J, with 7 bases between. CDR1 and CDR2 from the germline V gene are SNHLY and FYNNEI. The chain's CDR3 is CASSDQGNTEAFF. CDR3 sequence (DNA): TGTGCCAGCAGTGACCAGGGAAACACTGAAGCTTTCTTT.

The gene calls are TRBV7-9 and TRBJ2-7, with a possible D match to TRBD1 (6 bases). V lost 1 base to trimming and J lost 2 bases, with 9 bases between them. Germline assignment: CDR1 SEHNR and CDR2 FQNEAQ (reference sequence). The CDR3 is 14 amino acids. CDR3 sequence reads: CASSLGTDTYEQYF. CDR3 coding DNA: TGTGCCAGCAGCTTAGGGACAGATACCTACGAGCAGTACTTC.

This clone appeared once. J is TRBJ2-7 and V is TRBV19; TRBD2 matches 10 bases. The V and J ends lost 3 bases and 4 bases, in that order; junction bases with no gene match: 3. The V gene's germline CDR1 is LNHDA and CDR2 SQIVND (reference sequence). CDR3 length equals 14 residues. DNA for the CDR3: TGTGCCAGTAGTATGTCTAGCGGGAGTTACGAGCAGTACTTC. The encoded protein is CASSMSSGSYEQYF.

The CDR3 bases are TGTGCCAGCAGCGTGAGCGGGAGTTGGGAGACCCAGTACTTC. The encoded protein is CASSVSGSWETQYF. The J gene is TRBJ2-5, the V gene TRBV9, with 8 bases fitting TRBD2. V lost 2 bases to trimming and J lost 5 bases; unmatched junction nucleotides: 5. The germline V gene encodes CDR1 SGDLS and CDR2 YYNGEE. The CDR3 contains 14 residues.

The chain recombines TRBV30 with TRBJ2-7, with TRBD2 matching 13 bases. Per the germline V gene, CDR1 is GTSNPN and CDR2 is SVGIG (reference sequence). The V segment lost 1 base and the J segment 7 bases; nucleotides outside the gene matches: 16. The CDR3 runs 18 residues. The CDR3 is CAWSDPSSGLAGVREQYF. CDR3 nucleotide sequence: TGTGCCTGGAGTGACCCCTCATCCGGACTAGCGGGAGTGAGGGAGCAGTACTTC.

The J gene is TRBJ1-5, the V gene TRBV19, with D uncertain. This CDR3 has 17 residues. V lost 5 bases and J 1 base, leaving 18 bases between the germline ends. Germline-derived CDR1 and CDR2 are LNHDA and SQIVND (reference sequence). The DNA of the CDR3 is TGTGCCAGTAGTGTGACACGTCAGGCGTCCAGCAATCAGCCCCAGCATTTT. Translated: CASSVTRQASSNQPQHF.

The chain is built from TRBV5-1 and TRBJ2-7; D might be TRBD2 (5 bases). Germline values: CDR1 SGHRS, CDR2 YFSETQ. This CDR3 spans 14 amino acids. The V end was cut by 4 bases, the J end by 6 bases, with 17 bases between. The DNA of the CDR3 is TGCGCCAGCAGCCTGATAGGTTCCGCGGGCGAGCAGTACTTC. Translating gives CASSLIGSAGEQYF.

The rearrangement joins TRBV5-4 to TRBJ1-1; weak D call: TRBD1 (6 bases). The CDR3 length is 15 residues. Trimming removed 4 bases from V and 4 bases from J, with 17 bases in between. CDR1 and CDR2 from the germline V gene are SGHNT and YYREEE (reference sequence). In DNA form, the CDR3 reads TGTGCCAGCAGCCCCCAACCCGAAGGGGGCACTGAAGCTTTCTTT. The encoded protein is CASSPQPEGGTEAFF.

The V gene is TRBV5-1, the J gene TRBJ1-4, with TRBD1 matching over 7 bases. This CDR3 contains 17 residues. Trimming cost V 2 bases and J 4 bases; bases outside gene matches: 11. In germline, CDR1 is SGHRS, CDR2 YFSETQ. CDR3 bases: TGCGCCAGCAGCTTACCGCCTCCCACAGGGGTTAATGAAAAACTGTTTTTT. Protein: CASSLPPPTGVNEKLFF.

The chain recombines TRBV28 with TRBJ2-1, with D tentatively TRBD2 (6 bases). The germline gives CDR1 MDHEN, CDR2 SYDVKM. The ends were cut back, 3 bases at V and 7 bases at J, with 13 bases in the middle. The CDR3 totals 14 residues. CDR3 in DNA: TGTGCCAGCAGTTTTGGAGGGAGTGAGAATGAGCAGTTCTTC. Translated: CASSFGGSENEQFF.

V is TRBV5-1 and J is TRBJ2-7; a possible D gene is TRBD1 (6 bases). Trimming removed 3 bases at V and 5 bases at J, with 12 bases between. The CDR3 is made up of 13 amino acids. In germline, CDR1 is SGHRS, CDR2 YFSETQ. The CDR3 is CASSSPGVDEQYF. CDR3 bases: TGCGCCAGCAGCTCCCCAGGGGTTGACGAGCAGTACTTC.

This chain joins TRBV6-5 and TRBJ2-3; 11 nucleotides agree with TRBD2. This CDR3 has 15 amino acids. V lost 6 bases, J lost 3 bases, and 5 bases stayed unmatched. Germline V gives CDR1 MNHEY, CDR2 SVGAGI. The CDR3 here is CASSLLAGVTDTQYF. In nucleotides, the CDR3 is TGTGCCAGCAGCCTACTAGCGGGAGTAACAGATACGCAGTATTTT.

This clone was seen just once. The V gene is TRBV30, the J gene TRBJ1-1; possibly TRBD1 for D (5 bases). The V end was cut by 0 bases, the J end by 1 base, with 12 bases between. Germline assignment: CDR1 GTSNPN and CDR2 SVGIG (reference sequence). CDR3 length: 15 residues. For the CDR3, the DNA is TGTGCCTGGAGTGTACGGTCAGGGACGAACACTGAAGCTTTCTTT. This gives the protein CAWSVRSGTNTEAFF. Using reference TRBV30 and TRBJ1-1 for the parts outside the CDR3, the full variable domain is SQTIHQWPATLVQPVGSPLSLECTVEGTSNPNLYWYRQAAGRGLQLLFYSVGIGQISSEVPQNLSASRPQDRQFILSSKKLLLSDSGFYLCAWSVRSGTNTEAFFGQGTRLTVV.

On this clone itself: Additional DNA sequences in this sample encode the identical CDR3. CDR3 sequence reads: CASSLTGIYGYTF. Written as DNA, the CDR3 is TGTGCCAGCAGCCTGACAGGGATCTATGGCTACACCTTC. The genes are TRBV27 and TRBJ1-2; 7 bases agree with TRBD1. This CDR3 region has 13 residues. The germline CDR1 and CDR2 sequences are MNHEY and SMNVEV (reference sequence). V shed 6 bases, J shed 4 bases, and the junction held 5 bases outside the gene matches.

The rearrangement uses TRBV5-1 and TRBJ2-3; D is possibly TRBD1 (6 bases). The V gene's germline CDR1 is SGHRS and CDR2 YFSETQ. V lost 4 bases and J 2 bases, leaving 11 bases between the germline ends. The CDR3 loop spans 14 amino acids. The DNA of the CDR3 is TGCGCCAGCAGCCCGGACAGTAACACAGATACGCAGTATTTT. Amino acids: CASSPDSNTDTQYF.

This chain joins TRBV30 and TRBJ1-4; D unresolved. CDR1 and CDR2 from the germline V gene are GTSNPN and SVGIG (reference sequence). V was cut by 0 bases and J by 2 bases, with 13 bases left in between. This CDR3 contains 16 residues. CDR3 bases: TGTGCCTGGAGTGTACGCGGGGATTGGACTAATGAAAAACTGTTTTTT. Its translation: CAWSVRGDWTNEKLFF. Looking up the rest from reference TRBV30 and TRBJ1-4 gives the full variable domain: SQTIHQWPATLVQPVGSPLSLECTVEGTSNPNLYWYRQAAGRGLQLLFYSVGIGQISSEVPQNLSASRPQDRQFILSSKKLLLSDSGFYLCAWSVRGDWTNEKLFFGSGTQLSVL.

V is TRBV7-8 and J is TRBJ2-2; 8 bases are shared with TRBD2. This CDR3 is built from 18 residues. Germline V lookup: CDR1 SGHVS, CDR2 FQNEAQ. V trimming: 1 base; J trimming: 2 bases; junction bases outside the gene matches: 9. The CDR3 bases are TGTGCCAGCAGCTTAGTTGGCGCGGGAGGAGTTAACACCGGGGAGCTGTTTTTT. Residues: CASSLVGAGGVNTGELFF.

This chain connects TRBV25-1 to TRBJ2-2; possible D gene TRBD1, 5 bases. This CDR3 is 14 amino acids long. Between the trimmed V and J ends, which lost 6 bases and 7 bases, there was a span of 15 bases. CDR1 and CDR2 (germline): MGHDK, SYGVNS. Here the CDR3 reads CASRVGVVGGELFF. The CDR3 DNA reads TGTGCCAGCAGGGTAGGGGTTGTTGGCGGGGAGCTGTTTTTT.

The chain recombines TRBV28 with TRBJ2-1, with D possibly matching TRBD2 (6 bases). V lost 8 bases, J lost 9 bases, and 23 bases lay in between. Germline CDR1 reads MDHEN; CDR2 reads SYDVKM. The CDR3 runs to 15 residues. The CDR3, as DNA: TGTGCCAGCGACCCGGTGGGGGGAGTCGCCCGTGAGCAGTTCTTC. The encoded protein is CASDPVGGVAREQFF.

This CDR3 reads CASSSVRNQPQHF. CDR3 bases: TGTGCCAGTAGTTCTGTTCGGAATCAGCCCCAGCATTTT. The chain uses TRBV19 and TRBJ1-5, with D unresolved. Germline CDR1 LNHDA, CDR2 SQIVND (reference sequence). This CDR3 is built from 13 residues. Trimming took off 5 bases at V and 4 bases at J, with 9 bases between the two ends.

V usage is TRBV6-4 and J usage is TRBJ2-2; maybe TRBD1 (5 bases). The CDR3 totals 13 residues. Germline loops: CDR1 MRHNA, CDR2 SNTAGT. Trimming left V 2 bases short and J 6 bases short, with 7 bases between. CDR3 nucleotide sequence: TGTGCCAGCAGTGACGAAGGGGCCGGGGAGCTGTTTTTT. Translated: CASSDEGAGELFF.

This clone was seen only once. As DNA, the CDR3 is TGCAGCGGGACGTTGGGGACCCAGTACTTC. This sequence encodes CSGTLGTQYF. The chain joins TRBV29-1 to TRBJ2-5, with unresolved D. Trimming pared 7 bases from V and 7 bases from J, leaving 10 bases between. The CDR3 covers 10 residues. CDR1 SQVTM and CDR2 ANQGSEA come from the germline V gene. Based on the CDR3 plus reference TRBV29-1 and TRBJ2-5, the full variable domain is SAVISQKPSRDICQRGTSLTIQCQVDSQVTMMFWYRQQPGQSLTLIATANQGSEATYESGFVIDKFPISRPNLTFSTLTVSNMSPEDSSIYLCSGTLGTQYFGPGTRLLVL.